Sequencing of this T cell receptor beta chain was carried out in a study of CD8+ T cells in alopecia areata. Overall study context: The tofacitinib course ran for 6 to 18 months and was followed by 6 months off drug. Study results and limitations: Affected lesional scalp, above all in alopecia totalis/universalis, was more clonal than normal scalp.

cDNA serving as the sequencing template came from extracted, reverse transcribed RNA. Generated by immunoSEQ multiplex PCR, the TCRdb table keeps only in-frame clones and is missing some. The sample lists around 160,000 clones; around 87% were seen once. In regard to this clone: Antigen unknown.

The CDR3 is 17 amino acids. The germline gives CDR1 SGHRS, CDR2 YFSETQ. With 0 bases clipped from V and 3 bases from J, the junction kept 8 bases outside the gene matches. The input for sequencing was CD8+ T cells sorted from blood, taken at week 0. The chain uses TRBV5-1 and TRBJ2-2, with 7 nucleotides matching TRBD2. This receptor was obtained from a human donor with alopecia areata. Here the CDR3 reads CASSLGGSLADTGELFF. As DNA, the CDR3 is TGCGCCAGCAGCTTGGGCGGGAGTCTCGCCGACACCGGGGAGCTGTTTTTT.